The 3 T cell receptor beta chains reported below all come from one sample, sequenced in a study of blood T cell repertoires in COVID-19. Using immunoSEQ multiplex PCR, the repertoire was profiled, and TCRdb retains in-frame clones only, with some absent. The sample shows under 200,000 clones, 82% of them seen only once. Sequencing was performed on PBMCs or T cells enriched from blood (not recorded which). All receptors derive from a man in his sixties who had recovered from COVID-19.

The chain employs TRBV9 and TRBJ2-1, with 9 bases identical to TRBD2. There are 16 residues in the CDR3. V was pared by 1 base and J by 3 bases, with 5 bases of the junction left unmatched. Germline V gene data show CDR1 as SGDLS and CDR2 as YYNGEE. This CDR3 is CASSVRGGGDYNEQFF. The CDR3 coding sequence is TGTGCCAGCAGCGTACGCGGGGGGGGTGACTACAATGAGCAGTTCTTC.

The chain uses TRBV10-3 and TRBJ2-7, with 10 positions matching TRBD2. CDR3 length: 17 amino acids. Trimming took 2 bases from V and 5 from J; bases not matched to a gene: 12. CDR1 and CDR2 from the germline V gene are ENHRY and SYGVKD. CDR3 protein: CAISEAMASGSPHEQYF. For the CDR3, the DNA is TGTGCCATCAGTGAGGCGATGGCTAGCGGGAGTCCCCACGAGCAGTACTTC.

This chain connects TRBV19 to TRBJ2-2; D is ambiguous. The CDR3 is made up of 15 amino acids. Germline CDR1 reads LNHDA; CDR2 reads SQIVND (reference sequence). Between the trimmed V and J ends, which lost 3 bases and 0 bases, there was a span of 8 bases. DNA of the CDR3: TGTGCCAGTAGTATTGGAGCGACGAACACCGGGGAGCTGTTTTTT. Amino acid sequence: CASSIGATNTGELFF.